The rows below give T cell receptor beta chains drawn from one sample of a study of PD-1 blockade in classical Hodgkin lymphoma. Sequencing used immunoSEQ multiplex PCR; TCRdb keeps in-frame clones, though not all of them. The sample lists about 98,000 clones, just under 95% occurring once. The source was peripheral blood mononuclear cells (PBMCs), collected at baseline. All receptors come from a human donor with classical Hodgkin lymphoma. Both conserved end residues are part of each CDR3. A D gene is named only where the DNA matches it firmly. For some rows the clone size is stated as once, few or many, or as a class when expanded; others skip it.

v_call	d_call	j_call	clone_size	cdr3_nt	cdr3_aa
TRBV25-1	NA	TRBJ2-7	NA	TGTGCCAGCAGTGACCCTTCCTACTACGAGCAGTACTTC	CASSDPSYYEQYF
TRBV27	TRBD2	TRBJ2-7	NA	TGTGCCAGCAGTTTTGGTAGCGGGAGGCCCTCCGGCTACTACGAGCAGTACTTC	CASSFGSGRPSGYYEQYF
TRBV7-9	TRBD2	TRBJ2-2	few	TGTGCCAGCACCCAGCGGGAAGGGCTGTTTTTT	CASTQREGLFF
TRBV15	TRBD1	TRBJ1-2	NA	TGTGCCACCAGCAGAGGGGAAGGACAGGATGGCTACACCTTC	CATSRGEGQDGYTF
TRBV6-6	NA	TRBJ2-3	NA	TGTGCCAGCAGTCCATTCCCCCTACAAACGACAGATACGCAGTATTTT	CASSPFPLQTTDTQYF
TRBV9	NA	TRBJ1-4	NA	TGTGCCAGCAGCGCCCAGAACTCAGCTAATGAAAAACTGTTTTTT	CASSAQNSANEKLFF
TRBV11-1	TRBD1	TRBJ2-7	NA	TGTGCCAGCAGCTCCGACGCGTGGACAGGGGCGTCCTACGAGCAGTACTTC	CASSSDAWTGASYEQYF
TRBV27	NA	TRBJ2-2	NA	TGTGCCAGCAGTCCAAGGTGGAACACCGGGGAGCTGTTTTTT	CASSPRWNTGELFF
TRBV30	TRBD1	TRBJ2-7	NA	TGTGCCTGGAACCCCGACAGGGGGCTTGCCTACGAGCAGTACTTC	CAWNPDRGLAYEQYF
TRBV27	TRBD1	TRBJ2-7	NA	TGTGCCAGCAGTTTTCACCCGGGACAGGGGAAAGGGGCCTCCTACGAGCAGTACTTC	CASSFHPGQGKGASYEQYF
TRBV30	TRBD2	TRBJ2-3	NA	TGTGCCTGGACCGGGACTAGTAGCACAGATACGCAGTATTTT	CAWTGTSSTDTQYF
TRBV11-2	NA	TRBJ2-5	NA	TGTGCCAGCAGCTTAGATAGGGAGACCCAGTACTTC	CASSLDRETQYF
TRBV28	NA	TRBJ2-7	NA	TGTGCCAGCAGTTTAGCGGGCAGAACCTACGAGCAGTACTTC	CASSLAGRTYEQYF
TRBV7-3	TRBD2	TRBJ2-1	NA	TGTGCCAGCAGCTTGTTTGGTAGCGGGAGTATCAATGAGCAGTTCTTC	CASSLFGSGSINEQFF
TRBV5-5	NA	TRBJ2-5	NA	TGTGCCAGCAGCTTGGGTCAGGCAAGTCAAGAGACCCAGTACTTC	CASSLGQASQETQYF
TRBV6-1	NA	TRBJ2-1	NA	TGTGCCAGCAGTGAAGCCAATGAGCAGTTCTTC	CASSEANEQFF
TRBV5-1	NA	TRBJ2-3	NA	TGCGCCAGCAGCTTGGGGCCCACAGATACGCAGTATTTT	CASSLGPTDTQYF
TRBV7-9	TRBD2	TRBJ2-7	NA	TGTGCCAGCAGCTACCCGACCATGGAGCGGGAGGGCCACCGGTTGGAGCAGTACTTC	CASSYPTMEREGHRLEQYF
TRBV19	NA	TRBJ2-1	NA	TGTGCCAGTAGTATCAGCGCAGGGGCATCCTACAATGAGCAGTTCTTC	CASSISAGASYNEQFF
TRBV27	NA	TRBJ1-1	NA	TGTGCCAGCAGTTGGTCCGGGTTCAGTGGTGAAGCTTTCTTT	CASSWSGFSGEAFF
TRBV5-1	NA	TRBJ2-2	NA	TGCGCCAGCAGCTTGGAGACAGTGAACACCGGGGAGCTGTTTTTT	CASSLETVNTGELFF
TRBV5-3	NA	TRBJ2-7	NA	TGTGCCAGAAGCGCTCGTCGGCCGCAGTACTTC	CARSARRPQYF
TRBV5-1	TRBD2	TRBJ2-7	NA	TGCGCCAGCAGCACCTCTAGCGGACTTAGCTCCTACGAGCAGTACTTC	CASSTSSGLSSYEQYF
TRBV5-1	TRBD1	TRBJ2-7	NA	TGCGCCAGCAGCCCTCGACAGGGCTCCTACGAGCAGTACTTC	CASSPRQGSYEQYF
TRBV9	NA	TRBJ2-5	NA	TGTGCCAGCAGCCCCTTCGGGTACCAAGAGACCCAGTACTTC	CASSPFGYQETQYF
TRBV10-1	NA	TRBJ2-7	once	TGCGCCAGCAGTGAGTCGGCTCGAATCCCGTACGAGCAGTACTTC	CASSESARIPYEQYF
TRBV23-1	NA	TRBJ1-2	NA	TGCGCCAGCAGTCAATCTTCGCTGGTCTATGGCTACACCTTC	CASSQSSLVYGYTF
TRBV5-4	NA	TRBJ2-5	NA	TGTGCCAGCAGCTTGGGAGACAGTCAAGAGACCCAGTACTTC	CASSLGDSQETQYF
TRBV10-1	NA	TRBJ1-2	NA	TGCGCTGCGGGAGGGCCGCCCTTTAGCTACACCTTC	CAAGGPPFSYTF
TRBV5-4	TRBD1	TRBJ1-4	NA	TGTGCCAGCAGCAATGGCGTGTCAGGGGGATTTGAAAAACTGTTTTTT	CASSNGVSGGFEKLFF
TRBV27	TRBD1	TRBJ2-7	NA	TGTGCCAGCAGTTTAATCCCAGGGGGCTACGAGCAGTACTTC	CASSLIPGGYEQYF
TRBV6-1	TRBD1	TRBJ1-5	NA	TGTGCCAGCAGGGGGGACAGGGGAAGCAATCAGCCCCAGCATTTT	CASRGDRGSNQPQHF
TRBV19	NA	TRBJ1-5	NA	TGTGCCAGTAGTACTAATAAAGGACAGACAAGCAATCAGCCCCAGCATTTT	CASSTNKGQTSNQPQHF
TRBV6-5	TRBD2	TRBJ2-5	NA	TGTGCCAGCAGTTACCTAGCGGCGGAGACCCAGTACTTC	CASSYLAAETQYF
TRBV27	NA	TRBJ2-1	NA	TGTGCCAGCAGTTTATCTGGTGCGTTAGGCTACAATGAGCAGTTCTTC	CASSLSGALGYNEQFF
TRBV25-1	NA	TRBJ1-1	NA	TGTGCCAGCAGTGAGGGGGGGAGGCTGAACACTGAAGCTTTCTTT	CASSEGGRLNTEAFF
TRBV7-8	NA	TRBJ1-1	NA	TGTGCCAGCAGCTTAGTATGGGGACCGTTAGCTTTCTTT	CASSLVWGPLAFF
TRBV30	NA	TRBJ2-7	NA	TGTGCCTGGAGTGTAAGGACGGGACTTTTCCCCGAGCAGTACTTC	CAWSVRTGLFPEQYF
TRBV4-1	NA	TRBJ1-2	NA	TGCGCCAGCAGCCAAGATACTTTTGGAGGAAACTATGGCTACACCTTC	CASSQDTFGGNYGYTF
TRBV9	TRBD1	TRBJ2-1	NA	TGTGCCAGCGTACCTAGGGACAGCTTTAGCTCCTACAATGAGCAGTTCTTC	CASVPRDSFSSYNEQFF
TRBV7-9	TRBD1	TRBJ1-2	NA	TGTGCCAGCAGCCACACCGACAGGGCGGTGGGCTACACCTTC	CASSHTDRAVGYTF
TRBV11-2	NA	TRBJ2-1	NA	TGTGCCAGCAGCTTAACGGGATCCTACAATGAGCAGTTCTTC	CASSLTGSYNEQFF
TRBV11-3	TRBD1	TRBJ2-1	NA	TGTGCCAGCAGCTTCGACAGGGAACCCTACAATGAGCAGTTCTTC	CASSFDREPYNEQFF
TRBV9	NA	TRBJ2-7	NA	TGTGCCAGCAGCCAAACAGCGGAACCCACGACCGAGCAGTACTTC	CASSQTAEPTTEQYF
TRBV28	NA	TRBJ2-4	NA	TGTGCCAGCAGTTACCCCTACGAGGCCAAAAACATTCAGTACTTC	CASSYPYEAKNIQYF
TRBV29-1	NA	TRBJ1-1	NA	TGCAGCGCACTCAGGGGACTAACTGAAGCTTTCTTT	CSALRGLTEAFF
TRBV2	TRBD2	TRBJ2-1	NA	TGTGCCAGCACTAGCGGGAGCTACAATGAGCAGTTCTTC	CASTSGSYNEQFF
TRBV19	NA	TRBJ2-3	NA	TGTGCCAGTAGTATCTCTCGGGCAGATACGCAGTATTTT	CASSISRADTQYF
TRBV27	NA	TRBJ1-3	NA	TGTGCCAGCAGTCGGGGCAGGGGCAGTTCTGGAAACACCATATATTTT	CASSRGRGSSGNTIYF